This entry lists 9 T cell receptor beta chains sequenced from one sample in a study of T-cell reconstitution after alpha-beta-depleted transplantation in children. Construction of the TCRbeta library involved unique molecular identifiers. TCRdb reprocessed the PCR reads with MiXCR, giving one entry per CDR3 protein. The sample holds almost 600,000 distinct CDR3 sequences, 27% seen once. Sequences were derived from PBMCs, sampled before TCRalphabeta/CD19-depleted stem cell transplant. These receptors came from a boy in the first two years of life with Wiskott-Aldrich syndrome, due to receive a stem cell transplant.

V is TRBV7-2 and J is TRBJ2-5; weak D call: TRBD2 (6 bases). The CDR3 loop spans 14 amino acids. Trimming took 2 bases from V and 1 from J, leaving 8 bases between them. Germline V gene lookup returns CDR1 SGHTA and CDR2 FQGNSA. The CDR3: CASSLLAAQETQYF. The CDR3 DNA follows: TGTGCCAGCAGCTTATTAGCGGCCCAAGAGACCCAGTACTTC.

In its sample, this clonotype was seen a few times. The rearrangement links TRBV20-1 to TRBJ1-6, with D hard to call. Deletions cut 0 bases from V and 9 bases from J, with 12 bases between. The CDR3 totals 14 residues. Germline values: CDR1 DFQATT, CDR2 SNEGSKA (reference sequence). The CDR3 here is CSAREARRGSPLHF. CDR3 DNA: TGCAGTGCTAGAGAGGCCAGGAGAGGTTCACCCCTCCACTTT.

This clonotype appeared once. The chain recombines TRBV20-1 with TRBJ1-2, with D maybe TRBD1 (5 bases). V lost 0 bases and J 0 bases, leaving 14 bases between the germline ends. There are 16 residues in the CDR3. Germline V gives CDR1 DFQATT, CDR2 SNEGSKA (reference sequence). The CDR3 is CSARDRQIISNYGYTF. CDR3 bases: TGCAGTGCTAGAGATCGACAGATCATCTCTAACTATGGCTACACCTTC.

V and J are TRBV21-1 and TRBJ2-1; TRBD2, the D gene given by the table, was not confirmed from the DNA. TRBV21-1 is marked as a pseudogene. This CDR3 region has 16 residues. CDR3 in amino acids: CANGHTGTSGSVEQFF. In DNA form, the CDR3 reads TGTGCCAACGGACATACCGGGACTAGCGGGAGCGTGGAGCAGTTCTTC.

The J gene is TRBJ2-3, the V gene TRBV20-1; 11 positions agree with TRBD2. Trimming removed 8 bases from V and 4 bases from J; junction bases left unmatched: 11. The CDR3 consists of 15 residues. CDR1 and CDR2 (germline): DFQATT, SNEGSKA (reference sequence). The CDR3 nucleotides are TGCAGTCCGAAACCCCCTAGCGGGAGGTCAGATACGCAGTATTTT. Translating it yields CSPKPPSGRSDTQYF.

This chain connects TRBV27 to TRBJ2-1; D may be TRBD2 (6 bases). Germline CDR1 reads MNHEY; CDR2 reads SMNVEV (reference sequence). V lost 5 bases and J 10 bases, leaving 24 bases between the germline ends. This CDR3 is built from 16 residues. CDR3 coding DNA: TGTGCCAGCAGTCCGGGGACGGGAGCGATAGAGATCGAGCAGTTCTTC. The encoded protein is CASSPGTGAIEIEQFF.

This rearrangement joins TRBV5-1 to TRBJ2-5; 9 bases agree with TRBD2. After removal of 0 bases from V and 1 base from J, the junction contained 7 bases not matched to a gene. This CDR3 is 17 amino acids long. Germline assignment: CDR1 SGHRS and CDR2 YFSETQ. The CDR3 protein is CASSLGLAGSLQETQYF. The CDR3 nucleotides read TGCGCCAGCAGCTTGGGCCTAGCGGGATCCCTCCAAGAGACCCAGTACTTC.

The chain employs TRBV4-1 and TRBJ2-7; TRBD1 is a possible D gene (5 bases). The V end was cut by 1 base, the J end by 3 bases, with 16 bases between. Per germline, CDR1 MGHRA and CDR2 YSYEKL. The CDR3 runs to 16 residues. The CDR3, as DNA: TGCGCCAGCAGCCAAGGAGGTGGGGCGTCTTACTACGAGCAGTACTTC. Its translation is CASSQGGGASYYEQYF.

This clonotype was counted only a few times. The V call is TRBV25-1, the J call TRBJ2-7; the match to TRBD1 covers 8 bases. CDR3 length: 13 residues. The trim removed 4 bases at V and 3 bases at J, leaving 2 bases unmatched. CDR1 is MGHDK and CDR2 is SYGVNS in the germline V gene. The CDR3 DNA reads TGTGCCAGCAGTGGGACAGGGTACTACGAGCAGTACTTC. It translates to CASSGTGYYEQYF.